The clone carrying this T cell receptor beta chain was detected ten times or more. This sample stems from a study of identical twins. Via MiXCR, TCRdb re-called the 5' RACE reads, giving one row per CDR3 protein. The sample has fewer than 650,000 distinct CDR3 sequences; over 8.5% are singletons. V was cut by 6 bases and J by 5 bases, with 14 bases left in between. CDR3 length: 13 residues. In germline, CDR1 is MNHEY, CDR2 SVGEGT. The same specimen was also included in a second study, on yellow fever vaccine responses in identical twins.

The sequencing sample was made of PBMCs. The sequence derives from a young woman in good health. The gene calls are TRBV6-2 or TRBV6-3 and TRBJ2-7; D remains ambiguous. In DNA, the CDR3 is TGTGCCAGCAGCCCTCAACCGTCCCACGAGCAGTACTTC. Translating it yields CASSPQPSHEQYF.